The 4 T cell receptor beta chains presented below share a single source sample, sequenced in a study of PD-1 blockade in classical Hodgkin lymphoma. Clones were sequenced by immunoSEQ multiplex PCR, and TCRdb holds only the in-frame ones, with some missing. The table shows approximately 4,300 clones, with 63% occurring only once. Exposure to brentuximab vedotin varied, and each patient had relapsed following autologous stem cell transplantation. The sample was peripheral blood mononuclear cells (PBMCs), taken at baseline. Every receptor here comes from a human donor with classical Hodgkin lymphoma.

In DNA form, the CDR3 reads TGTGCCAGCAGCTTAGCAGGGGGCCAGAACGAGCAGTACTTC. Protein sequence: CASSLAGGQNEQYF. The J gene is TRBJ2-7, the V gene TRBV7-6; 7 bases map to TRBD1. Germline trimming cut 0 bases from V and 5 bases from J; bases unmatched to any gene: 4. Germline V gives CDR1 SGHVS, CDR2 FNYEAQ. The CDR3 spans 14 residues.

The rearrangement uses TRBV7-7 and TRBJ1-5; weak D call: TRBD1 (6 bases). Trimming left V 5 bases short and J 9 bases short, with 11 bases between. The germline CDR1 and CDR2 sequences are SSHAT and FNYEAQ (reference sequence). The CDR3 consists of 12 residues. The CDR3 sequence: CASSQGGVPQHF. The CDR3 coding sequence is TGTGCCAGCAGCCAAGGGGGGGTGCCCCAGCATTTT. Based on the CDR3 plus reference TRBV7-7 and TRBJ1-5, the full variable domain is GAGVSQSPRYKVTKRGQDVTLRCDPISSHATLYWYQQALGQGPEFLTYFNYEAQPDKSGLPSDRFSAERPEGSISTLTIQRTEQRDSAMYRCASSQGGVPQHFGDGTRLSIL.

This clone is medium-sized in the sample. Other nucleotide sequences from this sample produce the same CDR3. CDR3 DNA: TGTGCCAGCAATCCCACCGGCAGCAATCAGCCCCAGCATTTT. Translating gives CASNPTGSNQPQHF. The V call is TRBV6-1, the J call TRBJ1-5; no definite D call. The CDR3 extends over 14 amino acids. Germline V gene lookup returns CDR1 MNHNS and CDR2 SASEGT. V lost 7 bases, J lost 1 base, and 11 bases lay in between.

This clone was observed a few times. The gene calls are TRBV7-6 and TRBJ2-5; 10 nucleotides line up with TRBD2. The CDR3 is made up of 14 amino acids. The trim removed 6 bases at V and 5 bases at J, leaving 6 bases unmatched. Germline lookup yields CDR1 SGHVS and CDR2 FNYEAQ. This CDR3 is CASRYGLAVETQYF. The CDR3 DNA reads TGTGCCAGCAGATATGGACTAGCGGTCGAGACCCAGTACTTC.